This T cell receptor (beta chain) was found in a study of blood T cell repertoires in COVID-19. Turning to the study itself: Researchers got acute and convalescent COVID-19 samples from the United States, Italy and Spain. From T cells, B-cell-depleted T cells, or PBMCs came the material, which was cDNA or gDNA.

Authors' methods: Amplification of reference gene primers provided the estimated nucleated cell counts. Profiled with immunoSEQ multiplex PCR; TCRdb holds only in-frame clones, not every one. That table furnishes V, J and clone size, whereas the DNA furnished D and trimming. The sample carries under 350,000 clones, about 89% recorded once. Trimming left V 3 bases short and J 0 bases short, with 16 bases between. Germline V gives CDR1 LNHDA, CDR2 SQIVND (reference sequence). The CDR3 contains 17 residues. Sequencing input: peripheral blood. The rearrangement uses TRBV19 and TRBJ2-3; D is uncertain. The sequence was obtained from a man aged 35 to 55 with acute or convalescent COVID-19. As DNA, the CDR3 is TGTGCCAGTAGTATGTTTGGGCAGACCCCTAGCACAGATACGCAGTATTTT. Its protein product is CASSMFGQTPSTDTQYF.